These 5 T cell receptor beta chains were sequenced from one sample in a study of T cell clonotyping in hematopoietic cell transplantation. Sequencing used immunoSEQ multiplex PCR; TCRdb keeps in-frame clones, though not all of them. The sample includes 2,200 or so clones, roughly 80% of them seen just once. The starting material was PBMCs, obtained 100 days after allogeneic stem cell transplant. These receptor sequences come from a male patient aged 50 to 59 who had an allogeneic stem cell transplant from a related donor, so the T cells may come from the graft donor. Some clones in this sample may be carry-over from other donors' samples.

This chain joins TRBV5-4 and TRBJ2-2; TRBD2 matches at 15 bases. The germline gives CDR1 SGHNT, CDR2 YYREEE (reference sequence). Germline trimming cut 4 bases from V and 5 bases from J; bases unmatched to any gene: 3. The CDR3 sequence is 16 residues long. CDR3 region: CASSVGLAGGTGELFF. CDR3 coding DNA: TGTGCCAGCAGCGTGGGACTAGCGGGAGGAACCGGGGAGCTGTTTTTT.

The chain recombines TRBV9 with TRBJ1-6; D is possibly TRBD1 (5 bases). This CDR3 spans 13 amino acids. Between the trimmed V and J ends, which lost 8 bases and 3 bases, there was a span of 9 bases. CDR1 is SGDLS, CDR2 YYNGEE, per germline. The CDR3 DNA sequence: TGTGCCAGAGGGGACGGCTATAATTCACCCCTCCACTTT. Its translation is CARGDGYNSPLHF. Full variable domain (outside the CDR3, taken from reference TRBV9 and TRBJ1-6): DSGVTQTPKHLITATGQRVTLRCSPRSGDLSVYWYQQSLDQGLQFLIQYYNGEERAKGNILERFSAQQFPDLHSELNLSSLELGDSALYFCARGDGYNSPLHFGNGTRLTVT.

This sequence joins TRBV4-2 and TRBJ2-2; no firm D call. Germline V lookup: CDR1 LGHNA, CDR2 YNFKEQ. V dropped 4 bases and J dropped 1 base, with 10 bases sitting between them. CDR3 length: 15 residues. Here the CDR3 reads CASSRADGNTGELFF. The CDR3 DNA sequence: TGTGCCAGCAGCCGCGCGGACGGGAACACCGGGGAGCTGTTTTTT.

The chain is built from TRBV4-1 and TRBJ2-1; TRBD1 matches at 7 bases. The CDR3 extends over 16 amino acids. The V gene end was trimmed by 0 bases and the J gene end by 3 bases; junction bases not matched to a gene: 5. Germline lookup yields CDR1 MGHRA and CDR2 YSYEKL. The CDR3 reads CASSQDIRDSYNEQFF. DNA for the CDR3: TGCGCCAGCAGCCAAGATATCCGGGACAGCTACAATGAGCAGTTCTTC.

The chain joins TRBV4-1 to TRBJ2-1; D gene unclear. The germline V and J ends were trimmed by 4 bases and 9 bases, with 13 bases remaining between them. Germline loops: CDR1 MGHRA, CDR2 YSYEKL. The CDR3 consists of 13 residues. This CDR3 reads CASSPLDPFEQFF. The DNA for the CDR3 is TGCGCCAGCAGCCCCTTGGACCCTTTTGAGCAGTTCTTC.